These T cell receptor beta chains were read from a single sample in a study of vaccination and CD4 T cells after COVID-19. MiXCR, applied by TCRdb to the PCR reads, yields one record per CDR3 protein. The table has some 16,000 distinct CDR3 sequences, around 53% seen once. These receptors' targets are unknown. Sequencing was performed on CD4+ T cells from blood, cultured in vitro. The receptor set was obtained from a human donor who had recovered from COVID-19. Both conserved end residues are part of each CDR3. D genes are given only for firm matches.

NA	TRBV5-4	TRBJ1-2	CASYGSARGYGYTF
TRBD1	TRBV7-8	TRBJ1-5	CASSLRGGQPQHF
NA	TRBV21-1	TRBJ1-1	CASSERDRNTEAFF
NA	TRBV19	TRBJ2-2	CASSRHYPTNTGELFF
NA	TRBV28	TRBJ2-6	CASSLQGSGANVLTF
NA	TRBV20-1	TRBJ1-3	CSARDGNTIYF
TRBD2	TRBV20-1	TRBJ2-4	CSARGLAGGTAKNIQYF
NA	TRBV15	TRBJ1-1	CATTRGLQNTEAFF
NA	TRBV28	TRBJ1-4	CASSLKFRGEKLFF
NA	TRBV19	TRBJ1-2	CASSRFTGNGYTF